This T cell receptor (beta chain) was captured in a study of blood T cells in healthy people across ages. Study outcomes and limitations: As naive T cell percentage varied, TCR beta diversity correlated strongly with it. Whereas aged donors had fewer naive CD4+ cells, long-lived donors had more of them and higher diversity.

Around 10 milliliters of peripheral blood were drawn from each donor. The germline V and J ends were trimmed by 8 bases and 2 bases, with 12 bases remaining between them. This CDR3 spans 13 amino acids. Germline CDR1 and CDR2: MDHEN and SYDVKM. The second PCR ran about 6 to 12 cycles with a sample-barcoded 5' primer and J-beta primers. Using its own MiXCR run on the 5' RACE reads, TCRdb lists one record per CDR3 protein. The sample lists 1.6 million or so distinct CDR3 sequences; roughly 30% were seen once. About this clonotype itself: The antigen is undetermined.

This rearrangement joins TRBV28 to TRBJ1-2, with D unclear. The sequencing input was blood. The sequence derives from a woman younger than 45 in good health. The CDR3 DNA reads TGTGCCAGCCGAAGCTCCACGAACTATGGCTACACCTTC. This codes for CASRSSTNYGYTF.